This TCR beta chain was retrieved from a study of type 1 regulatory T cells (dated by TCRdb to the early 2020s). In the study overall: The study characterized an in vitro protocol that generated a Tr1-enriched, alloantigen-specific CD4 T cell product named T-allo10. T-allo10 was under clinical evaluation in patients with hematological malignancies receiving allogeneic hematopoietic stem cell transplantation.

The sequencing machine was an Illumina MiSeq. TCRdb itself trimmed the public reads at Q25 with fastp, ran MiXCR and retained productive beta chains. Rows with a matching CDR3 protein are joined into one entry that keeps the most common DNA and genes. Counted in this sample were 80,000 to 100,000 distinct CDR3 sequences; around a third of them appeared once. About 2% of the sample goes to the ten largest clones. Concerning this clonotype: The antigen it binds to is not known. Base-call qualities are not available, and no considerably larger clone is one nucleotide away.

Sequenced sample: CD4+ T cells, either the whole sample or a sorted fraction (not recorded which). This TCR derives from a human donor in good health.

The nucleotide sequence reads as follows: TGTGCCACCACCAACCTAGCGGGCGACGCGAGTTACACCGGGGAGCTGTTTTTT. This codes for CATTNLAGDASYTGELFF. The V and J segments used are TRBV15 and TRBJ2-2, and 8 bases in between align with TRBD2. As encoded in the germline V gene (reference sequence), CDR1 is LNHNV while CDR2 is YYDKDF. The CDR3, from cysteine to phenylalanine, totals 18 residues. Just the 54-base CDR3 DNA is kept, in frame starting at base 1. Trimmed from V: 7 bases; trimmed from J: 3 bases; junction bases lacking a gene match: 16.